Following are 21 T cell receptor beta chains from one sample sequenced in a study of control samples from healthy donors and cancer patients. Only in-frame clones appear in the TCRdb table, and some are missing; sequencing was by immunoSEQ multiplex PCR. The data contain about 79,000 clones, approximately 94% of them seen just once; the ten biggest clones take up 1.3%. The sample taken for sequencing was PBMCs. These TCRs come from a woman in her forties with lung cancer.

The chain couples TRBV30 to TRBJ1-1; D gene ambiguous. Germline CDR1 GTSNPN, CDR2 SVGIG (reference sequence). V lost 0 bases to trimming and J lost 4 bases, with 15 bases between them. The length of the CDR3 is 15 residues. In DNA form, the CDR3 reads TGTGCCTGGAGTGTACGGCAAGTTTTCGGCACTGAAGCTTTCTTT. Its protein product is CAWSVRQVFGTEAFF.

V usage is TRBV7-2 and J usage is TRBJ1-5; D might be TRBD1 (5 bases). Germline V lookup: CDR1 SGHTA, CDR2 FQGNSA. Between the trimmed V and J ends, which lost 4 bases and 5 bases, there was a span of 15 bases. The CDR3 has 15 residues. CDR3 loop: CASSSVGGLDQPQHF. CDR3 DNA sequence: TGTGCCAGCAGCTCCGTTGGGGGGTTGGATCAGCCCCAGCATTTT.

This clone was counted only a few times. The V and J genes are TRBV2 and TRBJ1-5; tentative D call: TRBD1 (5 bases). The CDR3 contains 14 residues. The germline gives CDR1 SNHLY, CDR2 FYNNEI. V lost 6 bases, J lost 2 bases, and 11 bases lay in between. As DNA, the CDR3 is TGTGCCAGCAGGCAGAACAGGCGCAATCAGCCCCAGCATTTT. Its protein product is CASRQNRRNQPQHF.

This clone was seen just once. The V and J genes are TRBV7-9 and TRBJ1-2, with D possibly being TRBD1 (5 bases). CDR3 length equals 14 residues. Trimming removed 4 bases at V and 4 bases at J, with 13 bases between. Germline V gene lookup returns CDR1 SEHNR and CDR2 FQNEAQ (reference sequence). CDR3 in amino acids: CASSSETGVYGYTF. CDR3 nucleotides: TGTGCCAGCAGCTCCGAGACGGGGGTCTATGGCTACACCTTC.

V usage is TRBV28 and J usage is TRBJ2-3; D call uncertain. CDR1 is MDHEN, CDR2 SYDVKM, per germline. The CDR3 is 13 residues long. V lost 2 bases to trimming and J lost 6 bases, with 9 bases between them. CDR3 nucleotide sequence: TGTGCCAGCAGTTTAGGTTCTGAGGATACGCAGTATTTT. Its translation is CASSLGSEDTQYF. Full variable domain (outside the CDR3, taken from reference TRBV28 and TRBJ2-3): DVKVTQSSRYLVKRTGEKVFLECVQDMDHENMFWYRQDPGLGLRLIYFSYDVKMKEKGDIPEGYSVSREKKERFSLILESASTNQTSMYLCASSLGSEDTQYFGPGTRLTVL.

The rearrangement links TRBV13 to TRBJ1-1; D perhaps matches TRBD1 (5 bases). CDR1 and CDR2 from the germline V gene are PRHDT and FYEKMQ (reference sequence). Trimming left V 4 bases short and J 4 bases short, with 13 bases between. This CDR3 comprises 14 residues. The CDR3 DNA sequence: TGTGCCAGCAGCTGGGACCTGAAGGCCACTGAAGCTTTCTTT. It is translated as CASSWDLKATEAFF.

CDR3 amino acids: CASRSRAAGLATEAFF. The CDR3 DNA sequence: TGTGCCAGTAGATCTCGGGCCGCGGGGTTGGCCACTGAAGCTTTCTTT. This chain joins TRBV19 and TRBJ1-1; D gene uncertain. Between the trimmed V and J ends, which lost 6 bases and 4 bases, there was a span of 21 bases. CDR1 is LNHDA and CDR2 is SQIVND in the germline V gene (reference sequence). The CDR3 is 16 amino acids. Full variable domain (remainder filled in from reference TRBV19 and TRBJ1-1): DGGITQSPKYLFRKEGQNVTLSCEQNLNHDAMYWYRQDPGQGLRLIYYSQIVNDFQKGDIAEGYSVSREKKESFPLTVTSAQKNPTAFYLCASRSRAAGLATEAFFGQGTRLTVV.

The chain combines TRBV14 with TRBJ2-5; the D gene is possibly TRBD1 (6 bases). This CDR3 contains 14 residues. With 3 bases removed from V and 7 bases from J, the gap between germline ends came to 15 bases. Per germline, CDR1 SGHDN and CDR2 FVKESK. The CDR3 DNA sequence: TGTGCCAGCAGCCATCGCAGGGGTTTGGGGACCCAGTACTTC. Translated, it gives CASSHRRGLGTQYF.

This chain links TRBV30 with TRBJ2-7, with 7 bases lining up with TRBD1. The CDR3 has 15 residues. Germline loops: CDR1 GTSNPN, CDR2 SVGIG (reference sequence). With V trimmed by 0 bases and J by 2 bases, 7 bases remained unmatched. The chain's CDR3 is CAWSVHQGVTYEQYF. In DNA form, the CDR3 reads TGTGCCTGGAGTGTACACCAGGGGGTTACCTACGAGCAGTACTTC.

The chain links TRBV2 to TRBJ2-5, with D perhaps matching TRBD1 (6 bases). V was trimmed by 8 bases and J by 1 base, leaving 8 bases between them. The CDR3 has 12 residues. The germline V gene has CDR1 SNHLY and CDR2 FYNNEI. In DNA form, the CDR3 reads TGTGCCAGCCGGACAGTCCAAGAGACCCAGTACTTC. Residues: CASRTVQETQYF.

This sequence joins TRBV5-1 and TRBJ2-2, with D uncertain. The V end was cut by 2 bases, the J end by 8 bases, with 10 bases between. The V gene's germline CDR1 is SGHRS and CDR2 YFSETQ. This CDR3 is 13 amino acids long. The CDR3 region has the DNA TGCGCCAGCAGCTTACCGCCCGGGGGGGAGCTGTTTTTT. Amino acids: CASSLPPGGELFF.

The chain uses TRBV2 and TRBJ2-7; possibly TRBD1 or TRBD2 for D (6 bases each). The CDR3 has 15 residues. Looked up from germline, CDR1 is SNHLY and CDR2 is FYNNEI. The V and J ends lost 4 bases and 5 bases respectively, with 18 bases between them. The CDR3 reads CASSVGPGAYDEQYF. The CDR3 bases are TGTGCCAGCAGTGTCGGGCCGGGGGCTTACGACGAGCAGTACTTC. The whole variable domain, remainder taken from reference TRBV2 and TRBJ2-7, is EPEVTQTPSHQVTQMGQEVILRCVPISNHLYFYWYRQILGQKVEFLVSFYNNEISEKSEIFDDQFSVERPDGSNFTLKIRSTKLEDSAMYFCASSVGPGAYDEQYFGPGTRLTVT.

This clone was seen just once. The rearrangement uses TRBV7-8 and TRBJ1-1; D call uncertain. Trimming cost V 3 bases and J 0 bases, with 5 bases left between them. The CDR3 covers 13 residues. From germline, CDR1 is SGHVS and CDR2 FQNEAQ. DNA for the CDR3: TGTGCCAGCAGCTTTCAGATGAACACTGAAGCTTTCTTT. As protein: CASSFQMNTEAFF.

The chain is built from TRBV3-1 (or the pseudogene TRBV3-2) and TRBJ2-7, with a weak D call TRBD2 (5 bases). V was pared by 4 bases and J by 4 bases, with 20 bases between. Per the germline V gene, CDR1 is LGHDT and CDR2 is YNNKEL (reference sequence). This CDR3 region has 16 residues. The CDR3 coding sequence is TGTGCCAGCAGCCCAGTCGGGGTGACTATTCCTTACGAGCAGTACTTC. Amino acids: CASSPVGVTIPYEQYF.

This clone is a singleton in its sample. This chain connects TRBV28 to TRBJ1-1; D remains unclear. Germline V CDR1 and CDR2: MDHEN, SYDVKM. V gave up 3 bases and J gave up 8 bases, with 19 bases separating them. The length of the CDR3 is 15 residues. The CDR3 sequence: CASSFNRPSGPEAFF. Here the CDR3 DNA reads TGTGCCAGCAGTTTCAATCGTCCCTCGGGCCCCGAAGCTTTCTTT. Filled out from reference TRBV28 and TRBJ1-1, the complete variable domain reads DVKVTQSSRYLVKRTGEKVFLECVQDMDHENMFWYRQDPGLGLRLIYFSYDVKMKEKGDIPEGYSVSREKKERFSLILESASTNQTSMYLCASSFNRPSGPEAFFGQGTRLTVV.

CDR3 region: CASSQDQGGGNTIYF. The CDR3 bases are TGTGCCAGCAGCCAAGATCAGGGTGGCGGAAACACCATATATTTT. The J gene is TRBJ1-3, the V gene TRBV11-3; D possibly corresponds to TRBD1 (5 bases). Germline CDR1 SGHNT, CDR2 YENEEA. Trimming shortened V by 5 bases and J by 4 bases, and 15 bases separated the two germline ends. The CDR3 contains 15 residues.

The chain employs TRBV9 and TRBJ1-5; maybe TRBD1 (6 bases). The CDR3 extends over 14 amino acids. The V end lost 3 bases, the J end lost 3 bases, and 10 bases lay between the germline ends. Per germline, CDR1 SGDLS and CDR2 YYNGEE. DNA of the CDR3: TGTGCCAGCAGCGCCGGACAGTTCAATCAGCCCCAGCATTTT. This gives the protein CASSAGQFNQPQHF.

The CDR3 region is CASSLVKLSSYEQYF. The CDR3 bases are TGTGCCAGCAGCTTAGTGAAATTAAGCTCCTACGAGCAGTACTTC. The chain carries TRBV13 and TRBJ2-7; D is unresolved. The CDR3 is 15 amino acids. The germline gives CDR1 PRHDT, CDR2 FYEKMQ (reference sequence). Trimming shortened V by 1 base and J by 0 bases, and 10 bases separated the two germline ends.

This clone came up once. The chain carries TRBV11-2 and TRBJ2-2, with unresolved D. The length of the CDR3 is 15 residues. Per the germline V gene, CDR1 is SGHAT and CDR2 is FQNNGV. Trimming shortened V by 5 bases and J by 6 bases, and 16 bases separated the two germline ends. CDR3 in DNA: TGTGCCAGCAGCGCCAGTTGGGGATCAGCCGGGGAGCTGTTTTTT. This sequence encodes CASSASWGSAGELFF.

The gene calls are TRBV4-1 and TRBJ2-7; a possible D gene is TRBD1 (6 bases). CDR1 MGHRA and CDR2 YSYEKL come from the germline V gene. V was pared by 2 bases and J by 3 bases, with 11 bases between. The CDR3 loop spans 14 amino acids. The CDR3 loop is CASSQLQGSYEQYF. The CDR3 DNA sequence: TGCGCCAGCAGCCAACTTCAGGGGAGCTACGAGCAGTACTTC.

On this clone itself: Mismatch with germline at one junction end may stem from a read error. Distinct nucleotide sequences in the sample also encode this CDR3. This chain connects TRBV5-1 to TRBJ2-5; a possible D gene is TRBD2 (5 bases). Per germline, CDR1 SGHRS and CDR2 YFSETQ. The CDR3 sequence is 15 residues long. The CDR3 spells CASSFNGEYQETQYF. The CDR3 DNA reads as TGTGCCAGCAGCTTTAACGGGGAGTACCAAGAGACCCAGTACTTC.